This TCR beta chain was identified in a study of blood T cell repertoires in COVID-19. This CDR3 spans 14 amino acids. Trimming took off 3 bases at V and 5 bases at J, with 10 bases between the two ends. Germline CDR1 MNHEY, CDR2 SMNVEV (reference sequence). Repertoires were generated with immunoSEQ multiplex PCR, while TCRdb's copy carries only in-frame clones and drops some. Counted here are about 440,000 clones, 87% occurring once; the ten biggest clones make up roughly 1.9%. This clonotype originated in a woman younger than 35 with acute COVID-19. The gene calls are TRBV27 and TRBJ2-2, with D hard to call. The sample comprised PBMCs or T cells enriched from blood (not recorded which). CDR3 sequence: CASSLGIETGELFF. The CDR3, as DNA: TGTGCCAGCAGTTTGGGCATTGAAACCGGGGAGCTGTTTTTT.